The rows below give T cell receptor beta chains drawn from one sample of a study of OX40 agonist ivuxolimab in advanced cancers. Profiling relied on immunoSEQ multiplex PCR, and the TCRdb table lists in-frame clones only, not all of them. The sample yields more than 50,000 clones, 70% to 90% seen once. The sequencing used CD4+ or CD8+ T cells sorted from blood, collected in a trial of the OX40 agonist ivuxolimab. The receptors derive from an adult with an advanced solid tumor such as melanoma, head and neck, liver or kidney cancer. Each CDR3 is given with its conserved first and last residue. A D gene is named only where the DNA matches it firmly. Where a row states a size, it is once, few, many or the class of an expanded clone; other rows omit it.

clone_size	j_call	d_call	cdr3_length	v_call	cdr3_aa	cdr3_nt
.	TRBJ1-5	.	15	TRBV7-2	CASSLGGNSNQPQHF	TGTGCCAGCAGCTTAGGGGGAAATAGCAATCAGCCCCAGCATTTT
.	TRBJ2-1	.	13	TRBV10-3	CALQGSERGEQFF	TGTGCCTTACAGGGTTCTGAGCGTGGTGAGCAGTTCTTC
.	TRBJ2-5	.	14	TRBV5-1	CASSPGTSKETQYF	TGCGCCAGCAGCCCCGGGACTTCCAAAGAGACCCAGTACTTC
.	TRBJ1-5	.	13	TRBV6-1	CASTALFNQPQHF	TGTGCCAGCACCGCACTCTTCAATCAGCCCCAGCATTTT
once	TRBJ2-7	TRBD1	14	TRBV6-1	CASSDPGQGYEQYF	TGTGCCAGCAGCGATCCGGGACAGGGCTACGAGCAGTACTTC
.	TRBJ1-5	.	15	TRBV7-2	CASSWYRAPNQPQHF	TGTGCCAGCAGCTGGTACAGGGCCCCCAATCAGCCCCAGCATTTT
once	TRBJ2-7	TRBD2	12	TRBV18	CASSPNGGEQYF	TGTGCCAGCTCACCGAACGGGGGGGAGCAGTACTTC
.	TRBJ2-7	TRBD2	13	TRBV7-9	CASSFRDYYEQYF	TGTGCCAGCAGCTTTCGGGACTACTACGAGCAGTACTTC
.	TRBJ2-7	TRBD1	14	TRBV5-1	CASSLGQGYYEQYF	TGCGCCAGCAGCTTGGGACAGGGTTACTACGAGCAGTACTTC
.	TRBJ2-5	TRBD2	15	TRBV27	CASSPGLAGGETQYF	TGTGCCAGCAGTCCCGGACTAGCGGGAGGGGAGACCCAGTACTTC
.	TRBJ2-2	TRBD1	15	TRBV27	CASSFTGGVSGELFF	TGTGCCAGCAGTTTTACAGGGGGCGTCTCCGGGGAGCTGTTTTTT
.	TRBJ1-4	.	15	TRBV2	CASTPGGTGNEKLFF	TGTGCCAGCACTCCGGGAGGGACGGGGAATGAAAAACTGTTTTTT
once	TRBJ1-1	.	13	TRBV11-2	CASSLRLDTEAFF	TGTGCCAGCAGCTTAAGGTTGGACACTGAAGCTTTCTTT
once	TRBJ1-3	TRBD1	15	TRBV10-2	CASRGTGTSGNTIYF	TGCGCCAGCAGGGGGACAGGGACCTCTGGAAACACCATATATTTT
.	TRBJ2-2	TRBD1	16	TRBV7-6	CASSRAGGAKSGELFF	TGTGCCAGCAGCCGAGCAGGGGGAGCCAAGTCCGGGGAGCTGTTTTTT
.	TRBJ2-5	.	17	TRBV28	CATIIGGVIGYQETQYF	TGTGCCACAATTATCGGAGGGGTGATTGGGTACCAAGAGACCCAGTACTTC
.	TRBJ2-7	.	13	TRBV2	CASRTDRYGEQYF	TGTGCCAGCAGGACGGACAGATACGGTGAGCAGTACTTC
.	TRBJ2-7	TRBD2	14	TRBV7-9	CASSAWGGNYEQYF	TGTGCCAGCAGCGCCTGGGGGGGGAACTACGAGCAGTACTTC
.	TRBJ2-1	TRBD1	14	TRBV19	CASSDRADSNEQFF	TGTGCCAGTTCCGACAGGGCTGATAGTAATGAGCAGTTCTTC
.	TRBJ2-7	TRBD2	14	TRBV18	CASSPPGGTYEQYF	TGTGCCAGCTCACCACCGGGGGGGACCTACGAGCAGTACTTC
.	TRBJ2-3	.	15	TRBV2	CASGSMGAGTDTQYF	TGTGCCAGCGGGTCCATGGGGGCGGGCACAGATACGCAGTATTTT
.	TRBJ2-7	.	16	TRBV21-1	CASSSERDTHFYEQYF	TGTGCCAGCAGCAGTGAGCGGGACACCCACTTCTACGAGCAGTACTTC
once	TRBJ1-5	.	13	TRBV11-1	CASSSSAAGHQHF	TGTGCCAGCAGCTCATCGGCGGCTGGGCACCAGCATTTT
once	TRBJ1-2	TRBD1	16	TRBV25-1	CASSKGGGQGGYGYTF	TGTGCCAGCAGTAAAGGGGGCGGACAGGGAGGCTATGGCTACACCTTC
.	TRBJ2-7	.	16	TRBV9	CASSNPLRDGTYEQYF	TGTGCCAGCAGCAACCCCCTCCGGGACGGCACCTACGAGCAGTACTTC
.	TRBJ1-3	.	15	TRBV9	CASSTGGQTGNTIYF	TGTGCCAGCAGCACTGGTGGACAGACTGGAAACACCATATATTTT
.	TRBJ2-3	.	12	TRBV6-5	CASSYVGDTQYF	TGTGCCAGCAGTTACGTAGGGGATACGCAGTATTTT
.	TRBJ2-7	.	13	TRBV6-1	CASRAGASYEQYF	TGTGCCAGCCGGGCAGGTGCGTCCTACGAGCAGTACTTC
once	TRBJ2-5	.	14	TRBV7-2	CASSLREGGQTQYF	TGTGCCAGCTCCCTCCGGGAAGGCGGTCAGACCCAGTACTTC
.	TRBJ2-5	TRBD1	16	TRBV11-3	CASSLGETGLQETQYF	TGTGCCAGCAGCTTGGGCGAGACAGGGCTACAAGAGACCCAGTACTTC
.	TRBJ2-7	.	16	TRBV5-3	CARSLNPLPSSYEQYF	TGTGCCAGAAGTTTGAACCCATTGCCTAGCTCCTACGAGCAGTACTTC
.	TRBJ2-2	.	15	TRBV7-6	CASSPWEDDTGELFF	TGTGCCAGCAGCCCCTGGGAGGACGACACCGGGGAGCTGTTTTTT
.	TRBJ1-3	.	17	TRBV28	CASSSIRTASSGNTIYF	TGTGCCAGCAGTTCTATAAGGACCGCTAGCTCTGGAAACACCATATATTTT
.	TRBJ2-1	.	12	TRBV5-6	CASSFTRDEQFF	TGTGCCAGCAGCTTTACTAGAGATGAGCAGTTCTTC
.	TRBJ2-1	.	10	TRBV28	CAVQGHEQFF	TGTGCCGTCCAGGGGCATGAGCAGTTCTTC
.	TRBJ2-2	.	15	TRBV5-1	CASSLGTSPIGELFF	TGCGCCAGCAGCTTGGGGACTTCCCCGATCGGGGAGCTGTTTTTT
.	TRBJ1-5	.	16	TRBV28	CASSLRVRLSNQPQHF	TGTGCCAGCAGCCTGCGGGTTAGGCTTAGCAATCAGCCCCAGCATTTT
.	TRBJ2-5	.	12	TRBV30	CAWSVVAGTQYF	TGTGCCTGGAGTGTCGTGGCGGGGACCCAGTACTTC
.	TRBJ2-3	TRBD2	14	TRBV7-9	CASSTSGNTDTQYF	TGTGCCAGCAGTACTAGCGGTAACACAGATACGCAGTATTTT
once	TRBJ1-6	.	15	TRBV4-1	CASSQEGGLNSPLHF	TGCGCCAGCAGCCAAGAGGGGGGGCTTAATTCACCCCTCCACTTT
.	TRBJ2-1	TRBD2	16	TRBV4-2	CASSQDLAGSYNEQFF	TGTGCCAGCAGCCAAGATCTAGCGGGCTCCTACAATGAGCAGTTCTTC
.	TRBJ2-7	TRBD1	14	TRBV29-1	CSAQGQGARYEQYF	TGCAGCGCCCAGGGACAGGGGGCAAGGTACGAGCAGTACTTC
.	TRBJ2-5	.	15	TRBV18	CASSPSKRGWETQYF	TGTGCCAGCTCACCATCAAAGAGGGGTTGGGAGACCCAGTACTTC
.	TRBJ2-2	.	15	TRBV12-2	CASRQGTGRAGELFF	TGTGCAAGTCGCCAAGGGACAGGGAGAGCCGGGGAGCTGTTTTTT
.	TRBJ1-1	.	14	TRBV18	CASSPGQKNTEAFF	TGTGCCAGCTCACCAGGACAGAAGAACACTGAAGCTTTCTTT
.	TRBJ1-2	.	14	TRBV7-2	CASSPTTGAFGYTF	TGTGCCAGCAGCCCCACCACGGGGGCGTTCGGCTACACCTTC
once	TRBJ1-6	TRBD1	15	TRBV18	CASSPPAGTGSPLHF	TGTGCCAGCTCACCACCGGCAGGGACAGGCTCACCCCTCCACTTT
.	TRBJ1-1	.	14	TRBV7-7	CASSPSALNTEAFF	TGTGCCAGCAGCCCCTCGGCCCTGAACACTGAAGCTTTCTTT
once	TRBJ1-5	.	15	TRBV5-8	CASSLRGDSNQPQHF	TGTGCCAGCAGCTTGAGGGGAGATAGCAATCAGCCCCAGCATTTT
.	TRBJ2-2	TRBD2	18	TRBV7-3	CASSAGTSGRGPTGELFF	TGTGCCAGCAGCGCCGGGACTAGCGGGAGAGGGCCCACCGGGGAGCTGTTTTTT
once	TRBJ2-7	.	15	TRBV2	CASSDRGRSSYEQYF	TGTGCCAGCAGTGATAGGGGGAGAAGCTCCTACGAGCAGTACTTC
.	TRBJ2-7	.	16	TRBV5-4	CASSLARGADSYEQYF	TGTGCCAGCAGCTTGGCCCGAGGGGCGGACTCCTACGAGCAGTACTTC
.	TRBJ2-6	.	17	TRBV7-2	CASSLQRLSSGANVLTF	TGTGCCAGCAGCTTACAGCGGTTGAGCTCTGGGGCCAACGTCCTGACTTTC
.	TRBJ1-3	.	15	TRBV19	CASSKTGRAGNTIYF	TGTGCCAGTAGTAAAACAGGTAGAGCCGGAAACACCATATATTTT
.	TRBJ2-7	TRBD2	15	TRBV5-1	CASSPRAGGTYEQYF	TGCGCCAGCAGCCCCCGAGCGGGAGGGACCTACGAGCAGTACTTC
.	TRBJ2-1	.	16	TRBV7-9	CASSPRGGRAYNEQFF	TGTGCCAGCAGCCCGAGGGGCGGTCGGGCCTACAATGAGCAGTTCTTC
.	TRBJ2-1	TRBD2	15	TRBV11-2	CASSPRLADYNEQFF	TGTGCCAGCAGCCCGCGACTAGCGGATTACAATGAGCAGTTCTTC
few	TRBJ1-6	TRBD1	15	TRBV19	CASSQNRGNNSPLHF	TGTGCCAGTAGTCAGAACAGGGGTAATAATTCACCCCTCCACTTT
.	TRBJ2-1	TRBD1	16	TRBV5-5	CASSTIPGQSYNEQFF	TGTGCCAGCAGCACGATTCCGGGACAGTCCTACAATGAGCAGTTCTTC
.	TRBJ2-3	.	13	TRBV5-6	CASSLGNPDTQYF	TGTGCCAGCAGCTTGGGTAACCCAGATACGCAGTATTTT